The present T cell receptor beta chain was sequenced within a study of technical replicates of blood from a few donors. With V trimmed by 0 bases and J by 3 bases, 15 bases remained unmatched. The germline V gene encodes CDR1 SGHTA and CDR2 FQGTGA. This CDR3 comprises 19 residues. TCRdb's copy holds only in-frame clones and misses some; the assay was immunoSEQ multiplex PCR. The data contain more than 70,000 clones, approximately 93% of them singletons. The chain recombines TRBV7-3 with TRBJ1-1, with 8 bases identical to TRBD1. Sequenced input: T cells isolated from PBMCs. This clonotype originated in a human donor in good health. The CDR3 region has the DNA TGTGCCAGCAGCTTAACGGGGGGGACAGGAGCTTCAAGGGACACTGAAGCTTTCTTT. The encoded protein is CASSLTGGTGASRDTEAFF.